This T cell receptor beta chain was obtained from a study of blood T cell repertoires in COVID-19. Across the whole study: COVID-19 samples collected from the United States, Italy and Spain covered acute and convalescent phases. In each case, the material was cDNA or gDNA derived from T cells, B-cell-depleted T cells, or PBMCs.

Original analysis: Scientists estimated how many nucleated cells there were by amplifying reference gene primers. Sequencing was performed with immunoSEQ multiplex PCR; in TCRdb, only in-frame clones are kept and a portion is missing. V, J and clone size reflect that table, while D and trimming were determined from the DNA. In the table there are roughly 250,000 clones, approximately 91% of which are singletons. Sequenced input: PBMCs or T cells enriched from blood (not recorded which). The sequence came from a woman aged 40 to 50 with acute COVID-19.

Here the CDR3 DNA reads TGCGCCAGCAGCTTGGATCGGGGAAACTACCCTGGGGCCAACGTCCTGACTTTC. It encodes CASSLDRGNYPGANVLTF. J is TRBJ2-6 and V is TRBV5-1; a weak D match, TRBD2 (5 bases). Germline assignment: CDR1 SGHRS and CDR2 YFSETQ. The CDR3 covers 18 residues. The V end lost 0 bases, the J end lost 2 bases, and 15 bases lay between the germline ends.